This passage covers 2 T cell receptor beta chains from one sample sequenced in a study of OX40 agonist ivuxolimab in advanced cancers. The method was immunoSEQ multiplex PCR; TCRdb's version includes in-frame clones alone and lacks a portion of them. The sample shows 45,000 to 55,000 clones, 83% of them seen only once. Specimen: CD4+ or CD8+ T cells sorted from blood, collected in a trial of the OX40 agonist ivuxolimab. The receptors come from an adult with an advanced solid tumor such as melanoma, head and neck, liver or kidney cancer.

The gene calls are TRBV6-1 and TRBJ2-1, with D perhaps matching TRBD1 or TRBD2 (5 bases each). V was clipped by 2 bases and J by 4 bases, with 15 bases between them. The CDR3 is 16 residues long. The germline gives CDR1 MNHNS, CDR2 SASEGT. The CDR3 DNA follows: TGTGCCAGCAGTGAATATATGGGACCTTCTTACAATGAGCAGTTCTTC. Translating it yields CASSEYMGPSYNEQFF.

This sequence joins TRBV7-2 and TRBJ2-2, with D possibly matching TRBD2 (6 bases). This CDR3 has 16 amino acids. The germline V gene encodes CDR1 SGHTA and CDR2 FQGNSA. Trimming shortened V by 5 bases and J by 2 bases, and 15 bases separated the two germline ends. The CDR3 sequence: CASSTRGTVNTGELFF. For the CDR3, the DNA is TGTGCCAGCAGCACTCGGGGGACCGTAAACACCGGGGAGCTGTTTTTT.